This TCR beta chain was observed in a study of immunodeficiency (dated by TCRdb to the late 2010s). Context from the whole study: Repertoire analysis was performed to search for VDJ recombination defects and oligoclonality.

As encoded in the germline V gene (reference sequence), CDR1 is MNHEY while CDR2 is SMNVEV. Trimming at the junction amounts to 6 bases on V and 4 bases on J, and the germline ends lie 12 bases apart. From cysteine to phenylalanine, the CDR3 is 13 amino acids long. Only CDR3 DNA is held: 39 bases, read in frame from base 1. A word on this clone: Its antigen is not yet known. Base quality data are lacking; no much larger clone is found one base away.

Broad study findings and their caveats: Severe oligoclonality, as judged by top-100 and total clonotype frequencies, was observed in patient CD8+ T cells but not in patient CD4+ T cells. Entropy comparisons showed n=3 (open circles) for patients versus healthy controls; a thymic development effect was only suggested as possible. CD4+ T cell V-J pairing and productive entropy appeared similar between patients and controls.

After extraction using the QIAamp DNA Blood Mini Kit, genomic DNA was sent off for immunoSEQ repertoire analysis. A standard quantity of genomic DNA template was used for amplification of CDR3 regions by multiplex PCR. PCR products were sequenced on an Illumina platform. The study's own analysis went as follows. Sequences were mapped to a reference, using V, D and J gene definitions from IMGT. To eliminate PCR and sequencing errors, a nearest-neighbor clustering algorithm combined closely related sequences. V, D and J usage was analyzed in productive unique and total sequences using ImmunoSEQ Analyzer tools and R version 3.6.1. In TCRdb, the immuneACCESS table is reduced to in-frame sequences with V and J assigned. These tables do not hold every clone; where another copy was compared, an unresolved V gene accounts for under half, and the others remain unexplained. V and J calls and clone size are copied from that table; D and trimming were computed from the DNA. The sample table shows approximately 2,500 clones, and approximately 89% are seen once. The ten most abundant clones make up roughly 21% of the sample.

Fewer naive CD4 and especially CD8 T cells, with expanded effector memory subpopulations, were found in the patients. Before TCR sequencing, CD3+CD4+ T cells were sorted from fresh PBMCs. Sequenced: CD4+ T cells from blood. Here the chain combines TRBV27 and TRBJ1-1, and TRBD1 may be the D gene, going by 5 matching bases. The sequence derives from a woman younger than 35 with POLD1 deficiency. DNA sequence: TGTGCCAGCAGGCCTTGGGGGGGCACTGAAGCTTTCTTT. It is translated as CASRPWGGTEAFF.